A selection of T cell receptor beta chains follows, all from one sample in a study of sequential checkpoint blockade in melanoma. TCRdb keeps only in-frame clones here, not all; method: immunoSEQ multiplex PCR. Of 37,000 or so clones detected, about 30% appear once; the ten largest clones hold 1.6%. This material consisted of tumor tissue (inferred from file names), taken from a patient given nivolumab and ipilimumab in sequence. These receptor sequences come from a human donor with melanoma. Both conserved end residues are part of each CDR3. The D gene is left open where the match is weak. Rows may omit the clone size; those that give it use once, few, many or a size class.

j_call: TRBJ2-1
clone_size: .
v_call: TRBV11-3
d_call: TRBD2
cdr3_aa: CASSRAGESYNEQFF
cdr3_nt: TGTGCCAGCAGCCGAGCGGGAGAAAGCTACAATGAGCAGTTCTTC

j_call: TRBJ2-3
clone_size: few
v_call: TRBV9
d_call: .
cdr3_aa: CASGAADSSTDTQYF
cdr3_nt: TGTGCCAGCGGCGCGGCAGACTCTAGCACAGATACGCAGTATTTT

j_call: TRBJ1-4
clone_size: few
v_call: TRBV11-1
d_call: TRBD1
cdr3_aa: CASSSGEGQINEKLFF
cdr3_nt: TGTGCCAGCAGTTCGGGGGAGGGACAGATTAATGAAAAACTGTTTTTT

j_call: TRBJ2-1
clone_size: few
v_call: TRBV11-3
d_call: .
cdr3_aa: CASSPGGGSYYNEQFF
cdr3_nt: TGTGCCAGCAGCCCTGGTGGGGGGTCGTACTACAATGAGCAGTTCTTC

j_call: TRBJ1-1
clone_size: .
v_call: TRBV5-1
d_call: .
cdr3_aa: CASSYGRVNTEAFF
cdr3_nt: TGCGCCAGCAGCTACGGACGGGTGAACACTGAAGCTTTCTTT

j_call: TRBJ2-1
clone_size: .
v_call: TRBV6-8
d_call: TRBD2
cdr3_aa: CASRRGSASYNEQFF
cdr3_nt: TGTGCCAGCAGGCGCGGGAGCGCTTCCTACAATGAGCAGTTCTTC

j_call: TRBJ2-2
clone_size: .
v_call: TRBV6-8
d_call: TRBD1
cdr3_aa: CASSYRDRATGELFF
cdr3_nt: TGTGCCAGCAGTTACAGGGACAGGGCAACCGGGGAGCTGTTTTTT

j_call: TRBJ2-2
clone_size: few
v_call: TRBV28
d_call: .
cdr3_aa: CASSLSPWETSNTGELFF
cdr3_nt: TGTGCCAGCAGTTTAAGCCCTTGGGAGACTAGTAACACCGGGGAGCTGTTTTTT

j_call: TRBJ1-4
clone_size: .
v_call: TRBV11-3
d_call: .
cdr3_aa: CASSRDNSWGNEKLFF
cdr3_nt: TGTGCCAGCAGCCGCGACAACTCCTGGGGTAATGAAAAACTGTTTTTT

j_call: TRBJ1-4
clone_size: .
v_call: TRBV6-8
d_call: .
cdr3_aa: CATRDGWGSEKLFF
cdr3_nt: TGTGCCACGCGGGATGGGTGGGGTAGTGAAAAACTGTTTTTT

j_call: TRBJ2-1
clone_size: .
v_call: TRBV18
d_call: TRBD1
cdr3_aa: CASSPFGQGTNNEQFF
cdr3_nt: TGTGCCAGCTCACCATTCGGACAGGGCACAAACAATGAGCAGTTCTTC

j_call: TRBJ1-3
clone_size: .
v_call: TRBV19
d_call: .
cdr3_aa: CASSITRDSRSGNTIYF
cdr3_nt: TGTGCCAGTAGTATAACGCGGGACTCCCGCTCTGGAAACACCATATATTTT

j_call: TRBJ2-1
clone_size: many
v_call: TRBV11-3
d_call: .
cdr3_aa: CASSRTGGPRGNEQFF
cdr3_nt: TGTGCCAGCAGCAGAACCGGGGGCCCAAGGGGCAATGAGCAGTTCTTC

j_call: TRBJ2-3
clone_size: few
v_call: TRBV6-8
d_call: TRBD2
cdr3_aa: CASSFGLAGGRDTQYF
cdr3_nt: TGTGCCAGCAGTTTTGGACTAGCGGGGGGGAGGGATACGCAGTATTTT

j_call: TRBJ2-7
clone_size: .
v_call: TRBV5-1
d_call: .
cdr3_aa: CASSQDTSTYEQYF
cdr3_nt: TGCGCCAGCAGCCAGGACACTTCGACCTACGAGCAGTACTTC

j_call: TRBJ2-4
clone_size: .
v_call: TRBV6-8
d_call: .
cdr3_aa: CASSSSGGPYLQYF
cdr3_nt: TGTGCCAGCAGTTCGTCGGGGGGCCCTTACCTTCAGTACTTC

j_call: TRBJ2-7
clone_size: .
v_call: TRBV15
d_call: .
cdr3_aa: CATSSPYRAGSYEQYF
cdr3_nt: TGTGCCACCAGCAGCCCCTACAGGGCTGGATCCTACGAGCAGTACTTC

j_call: TRBJ2-5
clone_size: .
v_call: TRBV29-1
d_call: TRBD2
cdr3_aa: CSAPQAGGPTETQYF
cdr3_nt: TGCAGCGCCCCCCAAGCGGGAGGGCCCACGGAGACCCAGTACTTC

j_call: TRBJ2-7
clone_size: .
v_call: TRBV11-3
d_call: .
cdr3_aa: CASSTYRDTSYEQYF
cdr3_nt: TGTGCCAGCAGCACGTACCGGGACACTTCCTACGAGCAGTACTTC

j_call: TRBJ1-5
clone_size: .
v_call: TRBV30
d_call: .
cdr3_aa: CAWSEGGAVQPQHF
cdr3_nt: TGTGCCTGGAGTGAGGGGGGGGCGGTTCAGCCCCAGCATTTT

j_call: TRBJ2-6
clone_size: .
v_call: TRBV5-1
d_call: .
cdr3_aa: CASSLVSGANVLTF
cdr3_nt: TGCGCCAGCAGCTTGGTTTCTGGGGCCAACGTCCTGACTTTC

j_call: TRBJ1-4
clone_size: .
v_call: TRBV28
d_call: .
cdr3_aa: CASSTTSGVHEKLFF
cdr3_nt: TGTGCCAGCAGTACCACCTCGGGGGTGCATGAAAAACTGTTTTTT